One and the same sample provided the 21 T cell receptor beta chains below, sequenced in a study of T cell responses to AZD1222 COVID-19 vaccine. Profiled with immunoSEQ multiplex PCR; TCRdb holds only in-frame clones, not every one. The sample carries 120,000 or so clones, about 89% recorded once. This sample comprised peripheral blood, obtained 28 days after the second AZD1222 dose. The receptors were gathered from an adult who received the AZD1222 COVID-19 vaccine.

The V call is TRBV19, the J call TRBJ1-6; D is possibly TRBD1 (6 bases). The CDR3 spans 18 residues. Germline lookup yields CDR1 LNHDA and CDR2 SQIVND (reference sequence). V lost 9 bases, J lost 0 bases, and 21 bases lay in between. This CDR3 is CASSGTIYTSSYNSPLHF. CDR3 nucleotide sequence: TGTGCCAGCTCCGGGACAATCTATACGAGCTCCTATAATTCACCCCTCCACTTT. The full variable domain, in which reference TRBV19 and TRBJ1-6 provide the parts outside the CDR3, is DGGITQSPKYLFRKEGQNVTLSCEQNLNHDAMYWYRQDPGQGLRLIYYSQIVNDFQKGDIAEGYSVSREKKESFPLTVTSAQKNPTAFYLCASSGTIYTSSYNSPLHFGNGTRLTVT.

The chain uses TRBV29-1 and TRBJ2-2, with 9 bases aligning to TRBD2. The CDR3 spans 15 residues. V trimming: 2 bases; J trimming: 1 base; junction bases outside the gene matches: 2. CDR1 SQVTM and CDR2 ANQGSEA come from the germline V gene. The CDR3 sequence: CSVENSGRNTGELFF. The CDR3 bases are TGCAGCGTTGAAAATAGCGGGAGGAACACCGGGGAGCTGTTTTTT.

V and J are TRBV19 and TRBJ2-2; D not resolved. The CDR3 spans 14 residues. V was pared by 6 bases and J by 0 bases, with 8 bases between. CDR1 and CDR2 (germline): LNHDA, SQIVND (reference sequence). This CDR3 is CASRLGANTGELFF. The CDR3 bases are TGTGCCAGTAGGTTGGGTGCGAACACCGGGGAGCTGTTTTTT.

The chain carries TRBV28 and TRBJ1-2; unclear D gene. Germline V gives CDR1 MDHEN, CDR2 SYDVKM. V lost 3 bases to trimming and J lost 1 base, with 6 bases between them. There are 13 residues in the CDR3. CDR3 DNA sequence: TGTGCCAGCAGTTTCTCAAGTAACTATGGCTACACCTTC. This sequence encodes CASSFSSNYGYTF.

This clone was found once. The rearrangement uses TRBV29-1 and TRBJ1-4; possibly TRBD1 for D (5 bases). V lost 7 bases to trimming and J lost 2 bases, with 11 bases between them. Germline V gene sequence: CDR1 SQVTM, CDR2 ANQGSEA. CDR3 length: 13 amino acids. In DNA form, the CDR3 reads TGCAGCGCCAGGGATTCGACTAATGAAAAACTGTTTTTT. Translation gives CSARDSTNEKLFF.

The genes are TRBV27 and TRBJ1-3; 8 positions agree with TRBD1. The V and J ends lost 0 bases and 7 bases, in that order; junction bases with no gene match: 8. This CDR3 has 16 residues. Per germline, CDR1 MNHEY and CDR2 SMNVEV (reference sequence). The CDR3 protein is CASSLSFGQGLNTIYF. As DNA, the CDR3 is TGTGCCAGCAGTTTATCGTTTGGACAGGGACTCAACACCATATATTTT.

The CDR3 loop reads CASSLTHGLWTDTQYF. DNA of the CDR3: TGTGCCAGCAGCTTAACGCACGGACTTTGGACAGATACGCAGTATTTT. The chain carries TRBV7-8 and TRBJ2-3; TRBD2 might be the D (5 bases). The germline V gene has CDR1 SGHVS and CDR2 FQNEAQ. This CDR3 spans 16 amino acids. V lost 2 bases and J lost 3, with 15 bases in between.

This chain links TRBV4-1 with TRBJ2-3, with D perhaps being TRBD1 or TRBD2 (5 bases each). This CDR3 has 15 amino acids. V lost 5 bases and J lost 0, with 12 bases in between. Germline V CDR1 and CDR2: MGHRA, YSYEKL. CDR3 loop: CASSYRDGSTDTQYF. The CDR3, as DNA: TGCGCCAGCAGCTACCGGGACGGTAGCACAGATACGCAGTATTTT.

This chain uses TRBV2 with TRBJ2-5, with TRBD2 identical over 7 bases. J was trimmed by 5 bases and V by 6 bases; bases with no gene match: 6. Germline CDR1 and CDR2: SNHLY and FYNNEI. The CDR3 is made up of 13 amino acids. CDR3 sequence (DNA): TGTGCCAGCAGGTACACTAGCGCCGAGACCCAGTACTTC. As protein: CASRYTSAETQYF.

The chain employs TRBV12-3 or TRBV12-4 and TRBJ1-2; 8 nucleotides agree with TRBD1. The junction had 4 bases not matched to a gene; V was cut back by 6 bases and J by 7 bases. CDR3 length: 12 residues. CDR3: CASSTGGSGYTF. The CDR3 DNA reads as TGTGCCAGCAGCACAGGGGGTTCTGGCTACACCTTC.

The rearrangement links TRBV28 to TRBJ1-1, with D unclear. The CDR3 is made up of 14 amino acids. The germline gives CDR1 MDHEN, CDR2 SYDVKM. V was pared by 4 bases and J by 0 bases, with 9 bases between. CDR3 sequence: CASSSTAMNTEAFF. CDR3 DNA sequence: TGTGCCAGCAGTTCGACGGCGATGAACACTGAAGCTTTCTTT.

This sequence joins TRBV18 and TRBJ1-1; D is uncertain. Between the trimmed V and J ends, which lost 7 bases and 1 base, there was a span of 10 bases. The length of the CDR3 is 13 residues. Germline loops: CDR1 KGHSH, CDR2 LQKENI. Written as DNA, the CDR3 is TGTGCCAGCTTATCGACAAGGAACACTGAAGCTTTCTTT. Residues: CASLSTRNTEAFF.

This clone was detected only once. The rearrangement links TRBV9 to TRBJ1-1, with 10 positions matching TRBD1. Germline V lookup: CDR1 SGDLS, CDR2 YYNGEE. The CDR3 consists of 15 residues. After removal of 0 bases from V and 6 bases from J, the junction contained 5 bases not matched to a gene. The CDR3 here is CASSVGQGAYAEAFF. As DNA, the CDR3 is TGTGCCAGCAGCGTAGGACAGGGGGCGTACGCTGAAGCTTTCTTT.

As DNA, the CDR3 is TGTGCCAGCAGCGTAACCGGGAGCAACTATGGCTACACCTTC. It translates to CASSVTGSNYGYTF. This chain connects TRBV9 to TRBJ1-2; D not certain. This CDR3 has 14 residues. Germline V CDR1 and CDR2: SGDLS, YYNGEE. Trimming cost V 1 base and J 2 bases, with 9 bases left between them.

V usage is TRBV6-4 and J usage is TRBJ1-2, with a weak D call TRBD1 (6 bases). V shed 4 bases and J shed 4 bases, with 16 bases lying between them. The CDR3 length is 15 residues. CDR1 is MRHNA, CDR2 SNTAGT, per germline. The CDR3 DNA sequence: TGTGCCAGCAGTGCCGGCCCAGGGGCCCTCTATGGCTACACCTTC. It is translated as CASSAGPGALYGYTF.

The chain combines TRBV7-6 with TRBJ2-7; possible D gene TRBD2, 5 bases. The length of the CDR3 is 16 residues. V gave up 0 bases and J gave up 2 bases, with 14 bases separating them. Germline CDR1 reads SGHVS; CDR2 reads FNYEAQ. The CDR3 here is CASSLARTGSTYEQYF. The CDR3 DNA is TGTGCCAGCAGCTTAGCGAGGACTGGGAGCACCTACGAGCAGTACTTC.

This clone was observed once. The chain uses TRBV19 and TRBJ1-6; D remains unclear. Trimming stripped 7 bases from V and 4 bases from J, with 14 bases between. From germline, CDR1 is LNHDA and CDR2 SQIVND (reference sequence). The CDR3 has 15 amino acids. Here the CDR3 reads CASTEGISYNSPLHF. DNA for the CDR3: TGTGCCAGTACGGAGGGAATTTCTTATAATTCACCCCTCCACTTT.

The table lists this clone with a few counts. The chain joins TRBV2 to TRBJ2-7; possible D gene TRBD1, 6 bases. The CDR3 is 13 residues long. The germline V and J ends were trimmed by 8 bases and 3 bases, with 14 bases remaining between them. Germline CDR1 and CDR2: SNHLY and FYNNEI. CDR3 in amino acids: CASEGVGGYEQYF. The CDR3 coding sequence is TGTGCCAGCGAGGGGGTGGGCGGCTACGAGCAGTACTTC.

The rearrangement uses TRBV11-3 and TRBJ2-3; no clear D gene. Per germline, CDR1 SGHNT and CDR2 YENEEA. This CDR3 is 14 amino acids long. V shed 1 base and J shed 4 bases, with 9 bases lying between them. CDR3 sequence reads: CASSLGIGSDTQYF. CDR3 nucleotides: TGTGCCAGCAGCTTAGGAATAGGATCAGATACGCAGTATTTT.

CDR3 bases: TGTGCCAGCAGGGACGGCAGGACCAATCAGCCCCAGCATTTT. It yields the protein CASRDGRTNQPQHF. V usage is TRBV6-6 and J usage is TRBJ1-5; D not certain. The CDR3 contains 14 residues. Trimming cost V 6 bases and J 3 bases, with 12 bases left between them. CDR1 and CDR2 from the germline V gene are MNHNY and SVGAGI (reference sequence).

The chain employs TRBV7-2 and TRBJ2-5; D uncertain. There are 14 residues in the CDR3. Germline assignment: CDR1 SGHTA and CDR2 FQGNSA. V lost 2 bases, J lost 2 bases, and 9 bases lay in between. CDR3 loop: CASSLPNRQETQYF. DNA for the CDR3: TGTGCCAGCAGCTTACCTAACAGACAAGAGACCCAGTACTTC.